This T cell receptor beta chain was captured in a study of blood T cells in healthy people across ages. Regarding the study as a whole: It was not possible, with unsorted PBMCs, to conclusively compare naive and antigen-experienced cells. Because donor CMV status was unknown, expanded clonotype changes were possibly confounded. Observed TCR beta diversity per million T cells went down as age went up. This fall followed a roughly linear course with age. Greater diversity and more naive CD4+ cells were seen in long-lived donors than in aged donors.

For the second PCR, which ran for 7 to 11 cycles, a sample-barcoded 5' primer and a J-beta primer mix were used. One entry per CDR3 protein results from TCRdb running MiXCR on the 5' RACE reads. This table holds about 1.5 million distinct CDR3 sequences, less than 45% found once. A remark on this clonotype: Its antigen is not identified.

Between the trimmed V and J ends, which lost 5 bases and 9 bases, there was a span of 17 bases. Germline CDR1 reads MNHEY; CDR2 reads SMNVEV (reference sequence). The length of the CDR3 is 13 residues. V gene TRBV27 combines with J gene TRBJ2-7, with D possibly matching TRBD1 (5 bases). The receptor was isolated from a woman aged 18-35 years in good health. Source material: blood. This CDR3 is CASSVSRVRRQYF. DNA of the CDR3: TGTGCCAGCAGTGTAAGCAGGGTAAGAAGGCAGTACTTC.